Listed here is a single TCR beta chain. The target antigen is unknown. This record comes from a study of T cells in Graves' hyperthyroidism and ophthalmopathy. Calling Graves' hyperthyroidism stable meant ophthalmopathy did not progress within 18 months. CDR3 length equals 15 residues. V shed 3 bases and J shed 1 base, with 12 bases lying between them. CDR1 and CDR2 from the germline V gene are LNHDA and SQIVND (reference sequence). Amplification of TCR beta CDR3 regions used RNA as the template. Researchers ran a first-round RT-PCR on the TCR CDR3 using the HTBI primer set. TCRdb reanalysed the multiplex PCR reads using MiXCR and keeps one entry per CDR3 protein. The repertoire holds roughly 170,000 distinct CDR3 sequences, 17% seen once, with about 29% in the top ten. Study results and limitations: Model-based prediction identified ophthalmopathy a median around seven months prior to its onset. From stable hyperthyroidism, ophthalmopathy was set apart by a 13 V-J model. Most thyroid clonotypes expanded above 0.001 were also detected in blood.

This sequence originates from a woman aged 50 to 60 with Graves' hyperthyroidism. V gene TRBV19 combines with J gene TRBJ1-1, with no clear D. The specimen sequenced was blood. The CDR3 DNA follows: TGTGCCAGTAGTATCGGCCGCTCGGGGAACACTGAAGCTTTCTTT. Protein: CASSIGRSGNTEAFF.